These 22 T cell receptor beta chains originate from one sample sequenced in a study of tumor and adjacent non-tumor tissue in lung cancer. TCRbeta libraries were built with three rounds of nested PCR, modified from ARM-PCR. TCRdb reanalysed the multiplex PCR reads using MiXCR and keeps one entry per CDR3 protein. Here the sample spans 200,000 to 250,000 distinct CDR3 sequences, less than 80% being singletons. No cell sorting was done before RNA was extracted from the tissue. Sequencing used lung tumor tissue. The receptor source for this set is a man aged 55 to 70 with non-small cell lung cancer.

This clonotype was picked up a small number of times. Here the CDR3 omits its conserved ending phenylalanine or tryptophan, so a read error is the likely source. V gene TRBV11-2 combines with J gene TRBJ2-1, with TRBD2 matching over 7 bases. The CDR3 is made up of 18 amino acids. Germline CDR1 and CDR2: SGHAT and FQNNGV. After removal of 7 bases from V and 4 bases from J, the junction contained 19 bases not matched to a gene. In nucleotides, the CDR3 is TGTGCCAGCACCCCCCACGGTGTGGCCAGCGGGGTTTACAATGAGCAGTTCCTC. As protein: CASTPHGVASGVYNEQFL.

Of note for this clonotype: The junction does not match germline at one end; this may be a read error. The genes are TRBV11-3 and TRBJ2-7; 7 nucleotides agree with TRBD1. The CDR3 runs 18 residues. Germline V gene data show CDR1 as SGHNT and CDR2 as YENEEA. CDR3 amino acids: CASRLGIPWQDRTYEQYF. CDR3 coding DNA: TGTGCCAGCAGATTAGGCATCCCATGGCAGGACAGGACCTACGAGCAGTACTTC. Together with reference TRBV11-3 and TRBJ2-7, the CDR3 gives the full variable domain: EAGVVQSPRYKIIEKKQPVAFWCNPISGHNTLYWYLQNLGQGPELLIRYENEEAVDDSQLPKDRFSAERLKGVDSTLKIQPAELGDSAVYLCASRLGIPWQDRTYEQYFGPGTRLTVT.

Concerning this clonotype: A much larger clone is a single base away; this may be a read error. This chain joins TRBV20-1 and TRBJ2-3, with 8 bases fitting TRBD2. Germline V gene data show CDR1 as DFQATT and CDR2 as SNEGSKA (reference sequence). The CDR3 is 15 residues long. This CDR3 reads CSAAGGATSTDTLYF. CDR3 nucleotide sequence: TGCAGTGCTGCGGGGGGCGCGACTAGCACAGATACGCTGTATTTT.

This chain links TRBV20-1 with TRBJ2-3, with D unresolved. The CDR3 loop spans 13 amino acids. Germline V CDR1 and CDR2: DFQATT, SNEGSKA (reference sequence). The V end was cut by 4 bases, the J end by 2 bases, with 10 bases between. CDR3 DNA: TGCAGTGCTAATCGGCTATACACAGATACGCAGTATTTT. Translated, it gives CSANRLYTDTQYF.

As concerns this clonotype: Because the CDR3 is missing its conserved closing phenylalanine or tryptophan, this is likely a read error. The chain employs TRBV20-1 and TRBJ2-3; weak D call: TRBD1 (5 bases). This CDR3 is built from 14 residues. The V end was cut by 0 bases, the J end by 4 bases, with 11 bases between. The germline gives CDR1 DFQATT, CDR2 SNEGSKA (reference sequence). CDR3 in amino acids: CSARDPQEADTQYL. CDR3 bases: TGCAGTGCTAGAGATCCACAGGAAGCAGATACGCAGTATCTC.

Comments on this clonotype: A read error may explain this, as a much larger clone is one base away. This rearrangement joins TRBV5-5 to TRBJ2-5; no clear D gene. Germline CDR1 SGHKS, CDR2 YYEKEE (reference sequence). V was clipped by 4 bases and J by 1 base, with 14 bases between them. This CDR3 spans 15 amino acids. CDR3 loop: CASSRHTACQETQYF. The CDR3 DNA is TGTGCCAGCAGCCGACATACAGCATGCCAAGAGACCCAGTACTTC.

As to this clonotype: This may be a read error, as it is one base from a much larger clone. The V call is TRBV11-2, the J call TRBJ1-2; D is possibly TRBD1 (6 bases). This CDR3 has 11 residues. In germline, CDR1 is SGHAT, CDR2 FQNNGV. In nucleotides, the CDR3 is TGTGTCAGCAGGGGTTTAGATGGCTACACCTTC. Its protein is CVSRGLDGYTF.

The CDR3 DNA reads as TGTGCCAGCAGCTGGAGCGGGACAAATAATGAAAAACTGTTTTTT. It yields the protein CASSWSGTNNEKLFF. The chain combines TRBV7-8 with TRBJ1-4; TRBD1 might be the D (6 bases). This CDR3 region has 15 residues. Germline V gene sequence: CDR1 SGHVS, CDR2 FQNEAQ. V lost 4 bases and J 4 bases, leaving 13 bases between the germline ends.

Details on this clonotype: A much larger clone differs from this one at a single base, so this may be a read error. Since the CDR3 does not end with the conserved phenylalanine or tryptophan, this likely comes from a read error. V and J are TRBV20-1 and TRBJ2-2; no firm D call. Germline V lookup: CDR1 DFQATT, CDR2 SNEGSKA (reference sequence). The CDR3 is 12 residues long. V was trimmed by 5 bases and J by 6 bases, leaving 10 bases between them. This CDR3 reads CSAPATAGELFI. The CDR3 coding sequence is TGCAGTGCTCCCGCAACAGCCGGGGAGCTGTTTATT.

Comment on this clonotype: A clone one base away is much larger, so this may be a read error. The chain employs TRBV20-1 and TRBJ1-1; D unclear. The germline CDR1 and CDR2 sequences are DFQATT and SNEGSKA (reference sequence). V gave up 3 bases and J gave up 0 bases, with 14 bases separating them. CDR3 length: 15 residues. CDR3 DNA sequence: TGCAGTGCTAGGATTTTAGGCGGCATGAACACTGAAGCTTTCTTT. Translation: CSARILGGMNTEAFF.

Ten or more counts support this clonotype. The genes are TRBV4-3 and TRBJ2-3; D ambiguous. There are 13 residues in the CDR3. V was cut by 0 bases and J by 6 bases, with 7 bases left in between. The germline gives CDR1 LGHNA, CDR2 YSLEER. The CDR3 nucleotides read TGCGCCAGCAGCCAAGAAGGGCATGATACGCAGTATTTT. This codes for CASSQEGHDTQYF.

V and J are TRBV20-1 and TRBJ1-5, with 7 bases aligning to TRBD1. V was pared by 8 bases and J by 2 bases, with 15 bases of the junction left unmatched. The CDR3 runs 16 residues. Germline CDR1 and CDR2: DFQATT and SNEGSKA (reference sequence). The CDR3 nucleotides read TGCAGTTCTAAAGATGGGACAGCAAGGTGCAATCAGCCCCAGCATTTT. It yields the protein CSSKDGTARCNQPQHF.

This clonotype appeared a few times. This chain joins TRBV28 and TRBJ2-1; D unclear. The V and J ends lost 8 bases and 8 bases respectively, with 10 bases between them. Germline CDR1 is MDHEN and CDR2 is SYDVKM. The CDR3 is 11 residues long. CDR3 residues: CASPSRDEQFF. The CDR3 DNA reads as TGTGCCAGCCCCTCCCGGGATGAGCAGTTCTTC.

The sample holds one count of this clonotype. The rearrangement links TRBV12-3 or TRBV12-4 to TRBJ1-1; TRBD1 is a possible D gene (6 bases). The CDR3 runs 14 residues. Trimming removed 9 bases at V and 4 bases at J, with 18 bases between. Here the CDR3 reads CASSYPMGATEAFF. The DNA of the CDR3 is TGTGCCAGTAGCTACCCCATGGGGGCCACTGAAGCTTTCTTT.

The chain links TRBV13 to TRBJ2-1; 8 bases match TRBD1. The CDR3 spans 13 residues. The V gene's germline CDR1 is PRHDT and CDR2 FYEKMQ (reference sequence). V shed 1 base and J 7 bases; nucleotides not matched to a gene: 0. The chain's CDR3 is CASSLDRGNEQFF. The CDR3 DNA is TGTGCCAGCAGCTTAGACAGGGGGAATGAGCAGTTCTTC.

About this clonotype itself: A much more abundant neighbour one base away suggests this may be a read error. This sequence joins TRBV24-1 and TRBJ2-1; 10 nucleotides line up with TRBD2. Trimming took 7 bases from V and 13 from J; bases not matched to a gene: 12. The CDR3 runs to 14 residues. CDR1 is KGHDR and CDR2 is SFDVKD in the germline V gene. CDR3 in DNA: TGTGCCACCAGAGGACTAGCGGAAGCGGGGGACCAGTTCTTC. The encoded protein is CATRGLAEAGDQFF.

This clonotype was counted ten times or more. This chain joins TRBV20-1 and TRBJ2-2; a weak D match, TRBD2 (5 bases). The CDR3 contains 14 residues. Germline V gene data show CDR1 as DFQATT and CDR2 as SNEGSKA (reference sequence). V lost 1 base to trimming and J lost 2 bases, with 8 bases between them. CDR3 in amino acids: CSARVLANTGELFF. The DNA of the CDR3 is TGCAGTGCTAGAGTGCTAGCCAACACCGGGGAGCTGTTTTTT.

Only one count was recorded for this clonotype. A read error may produce the germline difference seen at one junction end. The chain carries TRBV11-1 and TRBJ2-2; TRBD2 might be the D (5 bases). Germline V gives CDR1 SGHAT, CDR2 FQDESV (reference sequence). The CDR3 consists of 15 residues. CDR3 sequence (DNA): TGTACCTGCAGCCAATTAGCTGGCGGCACCGGGGAGATGTTTTTT. It is translated as CTCSQLAGGTGEMFF.

Remarks on this clonotype: The junction shows a germline mismatch at one end, possibly a read error. The chain is built from TRBV20-1 and TRBJ1-1; no clear D. Per the germline V gene, CDR1 is DFQATT and CDR2 is SNEGSKA (reference sequence). CDR3 length: 13 amino acids. CDR3 in amino acids: CSARTEKNTEVFF. Written as DNA, the CDR3 is TGCAGTGCTAGAACCGAAAAGAACACTGAAGTTTTCTTT.

Concerning this clonotype: The conserved final phenylalanine or tryptophan is absent from the CDR3, which likely points to a read error. The chain couples TRBV5-5 to TRBJ1-1; TRBD1 matches at 8 bases. The CDR3 runs to 14 residues. Germline CDR1 reads SGHKS; CDR2 reads YYEKEE (reference sequence). CDR3: CAISLGQADTEAFS. The CDR3 DNA reads as TGTGCCATCAGCTTGGGACAGGCTGACACTGAAGCTTTCTCT.

On this clonotype itself: Because the CDR3 is missing its conserved closing phenylalanine or tryptophan, this is likely a read error. The gene calls are TRBV12-3 or TRBV12-4 and TRBJ1-1; unclear D gene. CDR3 length equals 12 residues. In DNA, the CDR3 is TGTGCCAGCAGGCCGGAGAACACGGAAGCTTTCATT. It yields the protein CASRPENTEAFI.

As regards this clonotype: As the CDR3 is not closed by the conserved phenylalanine or tryptophan, this likely results from a read error. V gene TRBV11-2 combines with J gene TRBJ2-2; 7 bases fit TRBD1. CDR3 length equals 15 residues. Germline V CDR1 and CDR2: SGHAT, FQNNGV. CDR3 amino acids: CVGSSTGIITGELFS. The CDR3 DNA reads TGTGTCGGCAGCTCGACAGGGATAATTACCGGGGAGCTGTTTTCT.